Here is one TCR beta chain with its context. This sample was taken from a study of blood T cell repertoires in COVID-19. About the study: Acute-phase and convalescent COVID-19 samples originated in the United States, Italy and Spain. PBMCs, B-cell-depleted T cells, or T cells provided the cDNA or gDNA that made up the material.

The CDR3 length is 15 residues. Germline CDR1 and CDR2: PRHDT and FYEKMQ (reference sequence). Unmatched junction bases numbered 3, after V lost 5 bases and J lost 0 bases. Per the authors' pipeline: Nucleated cell counts were estimated from reference gene primer amplification. Data came from immunoSEQ multiplex PCR; TCRdb stores just in-frame clones and leaves some out. That table furnishes V, J and clone size, whereas the DNA furnished D and trimming. Of a few hundred thousand clones listed, around 86% are singletons. The genes are TRBV13 and TRBJ2-1; 8 nucleotides align to TRBD2. This TCR was recovered from a man younger than 40 who had recovered from COVID-19. Input material: peripheral blood. This CDR3 reads CASSERGSSYNEQFF. The CDR3 region has the DNA TGTGCCAGCAGCGAGCGGGGGAGCTCCTACAATGAGCAGTTCTTC.